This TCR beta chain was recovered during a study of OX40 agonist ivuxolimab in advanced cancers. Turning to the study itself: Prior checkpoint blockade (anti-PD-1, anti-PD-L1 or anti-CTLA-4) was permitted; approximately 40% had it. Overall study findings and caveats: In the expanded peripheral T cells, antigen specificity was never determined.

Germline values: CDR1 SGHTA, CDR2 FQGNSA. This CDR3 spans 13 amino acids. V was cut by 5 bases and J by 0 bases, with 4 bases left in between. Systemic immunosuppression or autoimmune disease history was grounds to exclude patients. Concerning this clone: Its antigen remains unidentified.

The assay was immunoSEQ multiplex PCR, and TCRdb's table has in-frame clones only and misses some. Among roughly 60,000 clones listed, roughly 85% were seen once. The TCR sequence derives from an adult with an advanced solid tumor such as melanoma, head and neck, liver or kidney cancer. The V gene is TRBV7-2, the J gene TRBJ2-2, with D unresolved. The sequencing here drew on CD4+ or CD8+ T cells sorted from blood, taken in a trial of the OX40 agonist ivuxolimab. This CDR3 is CASSATNTGELFF. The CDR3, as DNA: TGTGCCAGCAGCGCCACGAACACCGGGGAGCTGTTTTTT.